This TCR beta chain was captured in a study of cytomegalovirus exposure and HLA in healthy donors. The wider study: The 120 validation repertoires used the same platform as the approximately 670 first-cohort repertoires (as reported by a later analysis). Study-wide results and limits: The TCR clusters that emerged in the first cohort tended, a later analysis found, to co-occur in the roughly 130 validation repertoires.

Produced via immunoSEQ multiplex PCR; TCRdb's table is partial and in-frame only. Of roughly 180,000 clones in the sample, about 89% were seen once. It was the approximately 120-subject validation cohort, separate from the approximately 700-subject first cohort, to which the donors belonged. The germline CDR1 and CDR2 sequences are SGHRS and YFSETQ. CDR3 length: 20 residues. V was pared by 2 bases and J by 0 bases, with 16 bases of the junction left unmatched. In the case of this clone: Its target is not known.

The clonotype comes from a man younger than 45 in good health and CMV-seropositive. The V and J genes are TRBV5-1 and TRBJ2-5; 10 bases fit TRBD2. Sequenced sample: PBMCs. The CDR3 DNA reads as TGCGCCAGCAGCTTTGCCCGATCTTTAGCGGGGGGTAGGTACCAAGAGACCCAGTACTTC. This encodes CASSFARSLAGGRYQETQYF.